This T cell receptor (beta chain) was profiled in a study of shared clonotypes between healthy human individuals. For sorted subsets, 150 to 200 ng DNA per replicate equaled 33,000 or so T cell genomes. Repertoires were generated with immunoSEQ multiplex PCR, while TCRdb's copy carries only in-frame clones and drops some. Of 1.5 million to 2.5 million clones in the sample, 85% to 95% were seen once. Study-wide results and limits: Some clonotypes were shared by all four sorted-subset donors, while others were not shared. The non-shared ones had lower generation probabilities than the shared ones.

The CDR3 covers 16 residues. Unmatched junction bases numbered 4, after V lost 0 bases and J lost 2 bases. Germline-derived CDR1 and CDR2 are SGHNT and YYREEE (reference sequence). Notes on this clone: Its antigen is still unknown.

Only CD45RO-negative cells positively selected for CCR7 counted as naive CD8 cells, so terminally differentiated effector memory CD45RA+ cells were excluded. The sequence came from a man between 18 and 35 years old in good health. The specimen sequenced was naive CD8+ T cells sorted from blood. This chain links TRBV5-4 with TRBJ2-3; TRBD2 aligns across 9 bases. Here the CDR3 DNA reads TGTGCCAGCAGCTTGGGGCTAGCGGGGCCCACAGATACGCAGTATTTT. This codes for CASSLGLAGPTDTQYF. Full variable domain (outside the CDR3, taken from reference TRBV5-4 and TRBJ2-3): ETGVTQSPTHLIKTRGQQVTLRCSSQSGHNTVSWYQQALGQGPQFIFQYYREEENGRGNFPPRFSGLQFPNYSSELNVNALELDDSALYLCASSLGLAGPTDTQYFGPGTRLTVL.